These T cell receptor beta chains were read from a single sample in a study of T-cell reconstitution after alpha-beta-depleted transplantation in children. MiXCR, applied by TCRdb to the PCR reads, yields one record per CDR3 protein. Found here are 200,000 to 250,000 distinct CDR3 sequences, about 11% of them singletons; the top ten hold around 2.5%. Sequencing was performed on PBMCs from the stem cell graft donor, taken from the stem cell graft. The receptor set was obtained from a human donor who donated a stem cell graft to a child with acute lymphoblastic leukemia. CDR3s include the opening cysteine and the closing phenylalanine or tryptophan. Fields, in order: D gene, J gene, clone size, V gene, CDR3 DNA, CDR3 protein. D genes are given only for firm matches. A clone size is listed for some rows: how often the clone was seen (once, few, many), or a class if it is expanded.

D: -; J: TRBJ2-5; size: many; V: TRBV7-9; DNA: TGTGCCAGCAGCTTAGCGGCACTGACCCAAGAGACCCAGTACTTC; CDR3: CASSLAALTQETQYF
D: -; J: TRBJ2-7; size: -; V: TRBV7-6; DNA: TGTGCCAGCAGCAAACACGACAGCACCTACGAGCAGTACTTC; CDR3: CASSKHDSTYEQYF
D: -; J: TRBJ1-4; size: many; V: TRBV20-1; DNA: TGCAGTGCTACCCGGGACCACAATGAAAAACTGTTTTTT; CDR3: CSATRDHNEKLFF
D: -; J: TRBJ2-7; size: few; V: TRBV30; DNA: TGTGCCTGGGGAGGGAAGGGGGCGGGCGAGCAGTACTTC; CDR3: CAWGGKGAGEQYF
D: -; J: TRBJ2-5; size: few; V: TRBV20-1; DNA: TGCAGTGCTACGGCGGGGTCGGGGTGGCAAGAGACCCAGTACTTC; CDR3: CSATAGSGWQETQYF
D: TRBD2; J: TRBJ2-2; size: many; V: TRBV7-2; DNA: TGTGCCAGCAGCTCGGGAGGAGGGGCCGGGGAGCTGTTTTTT; CDR3: CASSSGGGAGELFF
D: -; J: TRBJ2-1; size: -; V: TRBV21-1; DNA: TGTGCCAGCAGCACCCCCCCAGCTAGCGGGGGGGCGAATGAGCAGTTCTTC; CDR3: CASSTPPASGGANEQFF
D: TRBD1; J: TRBJ2-7; size: few; V: TRBV5-5; DNA: TGTGCCAGCAGCTTGGTGGGACAGGGCTACGAGCAGTACTTC; CDR3: CASSLVGQGYEQYF
D: -; J: TRBJ2-5; size: many; V: TRBV3-1; DNA: TGTGCCAGCAGCCAAGCCAGAGGTGAGACCCAGTACTTC; CDR3: CASSQARGETQYF
D: -; J: TRBJ2-2; size: many; V: TRBV27; DNA: TGTGCCAGCAGCTTTGGCGGTAACACCGGGGAGCTGTTTTTT; CDR3: CASSFGGNTGELFF
D: TRBD2; J: TRBJ2-2; size: -; V: TRBV19; DNA: TGTGCCAGTAGGACTCCGGGACTAGGGAACACCGGGGAGCTGTTTTTT; CDR3: CASRTPGLGNTGELFF
D: TRBD1; J: TRBJ2-3; size: many; V: TRBV5-1; DNA: TGCGCCAGCAGCTTATATACAGGGGGTACTACAGATACGCAGTATTTT; CDR3: CASSLYTGGTTDTQYF
D: -; J: TRBJ1-1; size: many; V: TRBV11-2; DNA: TGTGCCAGCAGCCAATGGGTTCCCGTGAACACTGAAGCTTTCTTT; CDR3: CASSQWVPVNTEAFF
D: -; J: TRBJ2-2; size: few; V: TRBV7-2; DNA: TGTGCCAGCAGCCTTAGTCAGGGGAACGGGGAGCTGTTTTTT; CDR3: CASSLSQGNGELFF
D: TRBD2; J: TRBJ2-5; size: -; V: TRBV7-9; DNA: TGTGCCAGCAGCCATAATAGCGGGGGTACTCAAGAGACCCAGTACTTC; CDR3: CASSHNSGGTQETQYF
D: -; J: TRBJ1-5; size: -; V: TRBV20-1; DNA: TGCAGTGCTTGGCCCGGACATAATAGCAATCAGCCCCAGCATTTT; CDR3: CSAWPGHNSNQPQHF
D: TRBD1; J: TRBJ1-6; size: few; V: TRBV12-3/TRBV12-4; DNA: TGTGCCAGCAGCCCGGACAGGGGAAGCTCACCCCTCCACTTT; CDR3: CASSPDRGSSPLHF
D: -; J: TRBJ2-1; size: many; V: TRBV20-1; DNA: TGCAGTGCTAGTTCCAGCCCATCCTACAATGAGCAGTTCTTC; CDR3: CSASSSPSYNEQFF
D: -; J: TRBJ2-4; size: many; V: TRBV20-1; DNA: TGCAGTGCTTTGACGCCACCTCGGGGAAACATTCAGTACTTC; CDR3: CSALTPPRGNIQYF
D: -; J: TRBJ2-3; size: -; V: TRBV27; DNA: TGTGTCAGCAGTGAGAATCGGGGAGCTGGCACAGATACGCAGTATTTT; CDR3: CVSSENRGAGTDTQYF
D: -; J: TRBJ1-3; size: many; V: TRBV4-2; DNA: TGTGCCAGCAGCCAAGATTCGGGAAGCGTAGGAGGAAACACCATATATTTT; CDR3: CASSQDSGSVGGNTIYF
D: -; J: TRBJ2-3; size: many; V: TRBV20-1; DNA: TGCAGTGCTAGGGGGGGCGGGAGAGCAGATACGCAGTATTTT; CDR3: CSARGGGRADTQYF
D: TRBD1; J: TRBJ2-5; size: many; V: TRBV20-1; DNA: TGCAGTGCAGGGGGCTCTCAAGAGACCCAGTACTTC; CDR3: CSAGGSQETQYF
D: -; J: TRBJ2-7; size: many; V: TRBV13; DNA: TGTGCCAGCAGCTTAGGACAGATTTTAACCTACGAGCAGTACTTC; CDR3: CASSLGQILTYEQYF
D: TRBD2; J: TRBJ2-3; size: many; V: TRBV5-1; DNA: TGCGCCAGCAGCTTGTTTAGCGGGAGGTCAGATACGCAGTATTTT; CDR3: CASSLFSGRSDTQYF
D: TRBD1; J: TRBJ2-1; size: many; V: TRBV7-2; DNA: TGTGCCAGCACCCGGACCGGGACAGACTACAATGAGCAGTTCTTC; CDR3: CASTRTGTDYNEQFF
D: TRBD1; J: TRBJ2-7; size: many; V: TRBV6-1; DNA: TGTGCCAGCAGTAGACAGGGAGATTCCTACGAGCAGTACTTC; CDR3: CASSRQGDSYEQYF
D: -; J: TRBJ1-5; size: many; V: TRBV6-2/TRBV6-3; DNA: TGTGCCAGCAGTTTCCGGGGCAGGGGCAGCAATCAGCCCCAGCATTTT; CDR3: CASSFRGRGSNQPQHF
D: -; J: TRBJ2-3; size: many; V: TRBV18; DNA: TGTGCCAGCTCACCAATCGGACGGAGCACAGATACGCAGTATTTT; CDR3: CASSPIGRSTDTQYF
D: -; J: TRBJ1-1; size: many; V: TRBV20-1; DNA: TGCAGTGCTAGTGACGGGACCACTGAAGCTTTCTTT; CDR3: CSASDGTTEAFF
D: TRBD1; J: TRBJ2-7; size: many; V: TRBV28; DNA: TGTGCCAGCGGGACAGGGGCCTACGAGCAGTACTTC; CDR3: CASGTGAYEQYF
D: -; J: TRBJ2-1; size: many; V: TRBV5-5; DNA: TGTGCCAGCAGCTCTACAACCTGGGTTGACAGGACCAATGAGCAGTTCTTC; CDR3: CASSSTTWVDRTNEQFF
D: TRBD1; J: TRBJ2-4; size: many; V: TRBV7-7; DNA: TGTGCCAGCAGCTATCAGGACAGGGCCAAAAACATTCAGTACTTC; CDR3: CASSYQDRAKNIQYF
D: -; J: TRBJ1-1; size: many; V: TRBV12-3/TRBV12-4; DNA: TGTGCCAGCGGAGGAGATGACCGGCAAGCTTTCTTT; CDR3: CASGGDDRQAFF
D: -; J: TRBJ2-1; size: many; V: TRBV7-2; DNA: TGTGCCAGCTCCCCGGATGAGCAGTTCTTC; CDR3: CASSPDEQFF
D: -; J: TRBJ2-5; size: many; V: TRBV5-1; DNA: TGCGCCAGCAGCTCAGGGGTCAACCCGTACCAAGAGACCCAGTACTTC; CDR3: CASSSGVNPYQETQYF
D: -; J: TRBJ1-5; size: many; V: TRBV20-1; DNA: TGCAGTGCTAGAGTAAGACAGGCGAGGGGTCAGCCCCAGCATTTT; CDR3: CSARVRQARGQPQHF
D: -; J: TRBJ1-5; size: many; V: TRBV6-5; DNA: TGTGCCAGCAGTCTACAGGCGCGACCTTATAGCAATCAGCCCCAGCATTTT; CDR3: CASSLQARPYSNQPQHF
D: -; J: TRBJ2-4; size: many; V: TRBV10-3; DNA: TGTGCCATCAGTGAAAGGGAAGGATCAGTAGCCAAAAACATTCAGTACTTC; CDR3: CAISEREGSVAKNIQYF
D: -; J: TRBJ1-4; size: many; V: TRBV5-1; DNA: TGCGCCAGCGCGTTCCAAGGCATGAGGGAAAAACTGTTTTTT; CDR3: CASAFQGMREKLFF
D: -; J: TRBJ2-5; size: many; V: TRBV3-1; DNA: TGTGCCAGCAGCCAACCGGGGGAGACCCAGTACTTC; CDR3: CASSQPGETQYF
D: -; J: TRBJ2-7; size: many; V: TRBV12-3/TRBV12-4; DNA: TGTGCCAGCGGAACGGCGTCGGGCGGGCAGTACTTC; CDR3: CASGTASGGQYF
D: -; J: TRBJ2-5; size: many; V: TRBV7-2; DNA: TGTGCCAGCAGCTTATATGGGGCGGCGCGCAGTTTC; CDR3: CASSLYGAARSF
D: -; J: TRBJ2-1; size: -; V: TRBV4-2; DNA: TGTGCCAGCAGCCAAGATCAGGGGGGAGTGGGGTACAATGAGCAGTTCTTC; CDR3: CASSQDQGGVGYNEQFF
D: -; J: TRBJ1-1; size: many; V: TRBV6-1; DNA: TGTGCCAGCACCGACCACAACAGGGATTCGGCTGAAGCTTTCTTT; CDR3: CASTDHNRDSAEAFF
D: TRBD1; J: TRBJ1-5; size: many; V: TRBV7-8; DNA: TGTGCCAGCAGCACAGGGGGCCCCAGCCAGCCCCAGCATTTT; CDR3: CASSTGGPSQPQHF
D: -; J: TRBJ1-1; size: many; V: TRBV6-2/TRBV6-3; DNA: TGTGCCAGCAGCCCTCTCGTCCCCACTGAAGCTTTCTTT; CDR3: CASSPLVPTEAFF